This T cell receptor (beta chain) was recovered during a study of OX40 agonist ivuxolimab in advanced cancers. Using immunoSEQ multiplex PCR, the repertoire was profiled, and TCRdb retains in-frame clones only, with some absent. The sample carries about 50,000 clones, 70% to 85% recorded once. V gave up 5 bases and J gave up 6 bases; unmatched junction bases: 13. The CDR3 runs to 17 residues. CDR1 and CDR2 (germline): MGHRA, YSYEKL. The sample consisted of CD4+ or CD8+ T cells sorted from blood, taken in a trial of the OX40 agonist ivuxolimab. The TCR sequence derives from an adult with an advanced solid tumor such as melanoma, head and neck, liver or kidney cancer. The rearrangement uses TRBV4-1 and TRBJ2-2, with 9 nucleotides matching TRBD2. CDR3 sequence reads: CASSETPGLALSGELFF. CDR3 DNA sequence: TGCGCCAGCAGCGAGACTCCGGGACTAGCTTTGTCCGGGGAGCTGTTTTTT.